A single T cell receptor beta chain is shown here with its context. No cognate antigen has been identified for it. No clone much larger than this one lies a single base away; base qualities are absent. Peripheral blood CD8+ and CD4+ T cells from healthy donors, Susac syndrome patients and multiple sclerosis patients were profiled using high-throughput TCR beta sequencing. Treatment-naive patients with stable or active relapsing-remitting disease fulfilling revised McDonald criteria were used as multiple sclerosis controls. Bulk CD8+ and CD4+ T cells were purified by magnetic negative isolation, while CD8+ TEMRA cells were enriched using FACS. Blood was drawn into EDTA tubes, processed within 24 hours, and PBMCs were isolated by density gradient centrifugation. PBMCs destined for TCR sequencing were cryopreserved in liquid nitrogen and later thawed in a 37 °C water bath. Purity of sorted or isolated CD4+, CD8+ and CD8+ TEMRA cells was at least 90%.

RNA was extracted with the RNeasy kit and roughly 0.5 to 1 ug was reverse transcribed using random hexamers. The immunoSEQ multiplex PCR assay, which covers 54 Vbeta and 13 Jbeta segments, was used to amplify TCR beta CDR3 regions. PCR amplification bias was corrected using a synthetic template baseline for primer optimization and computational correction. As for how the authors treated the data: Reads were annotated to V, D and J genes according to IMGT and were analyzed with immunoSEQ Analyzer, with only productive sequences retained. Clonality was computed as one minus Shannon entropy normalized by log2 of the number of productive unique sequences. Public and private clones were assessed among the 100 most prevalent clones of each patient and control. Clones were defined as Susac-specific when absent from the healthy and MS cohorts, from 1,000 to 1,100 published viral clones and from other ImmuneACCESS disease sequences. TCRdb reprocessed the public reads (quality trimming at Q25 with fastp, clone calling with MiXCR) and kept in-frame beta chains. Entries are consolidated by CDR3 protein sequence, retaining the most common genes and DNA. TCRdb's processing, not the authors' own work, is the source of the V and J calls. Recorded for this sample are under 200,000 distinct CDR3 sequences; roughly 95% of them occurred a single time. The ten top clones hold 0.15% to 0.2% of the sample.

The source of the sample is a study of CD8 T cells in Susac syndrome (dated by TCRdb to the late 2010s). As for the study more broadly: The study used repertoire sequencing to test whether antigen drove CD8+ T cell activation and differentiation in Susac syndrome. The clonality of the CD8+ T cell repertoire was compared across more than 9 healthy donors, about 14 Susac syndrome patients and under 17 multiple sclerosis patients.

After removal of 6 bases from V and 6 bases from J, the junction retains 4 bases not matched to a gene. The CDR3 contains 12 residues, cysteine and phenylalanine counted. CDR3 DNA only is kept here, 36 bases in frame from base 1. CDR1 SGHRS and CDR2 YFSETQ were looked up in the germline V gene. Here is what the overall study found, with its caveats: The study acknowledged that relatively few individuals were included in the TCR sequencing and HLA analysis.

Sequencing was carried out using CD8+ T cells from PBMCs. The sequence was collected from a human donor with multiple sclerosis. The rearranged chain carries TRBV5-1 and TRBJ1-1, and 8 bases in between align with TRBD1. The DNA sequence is TGCGCCAGCATAGGACAGGGCGCTGAAGCTTTCTTT. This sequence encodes CASIGQGAEAFF.